The 7 T cell receptor beta chains below were found in one sample sequenced in a study of somatic mutations in cytotoxic T cells in rheumatoid arthritis. Sequencing used immunoSEQ multiplex PCR; TCRdb keeps in-frame clones, though not all of them. Of some 2,500 clones listed, 84% are singletons. The sample was CD8+ T cells sorted from blood. These receptors originate from an adult with rheumatoid arthritis.

V and J are TRBV6-1 and TRBJ2-7; no clear D. The CDR3 totals 12 residues. Germline lookup yields CDR1 MNHNS and CDR2 SASEGT. The V gene lost 3 bases and the J gene lost 2 bases, with 5 bases spanning the gap. The CDR3 DNA is TGTGCCAGCAGTGAGGGGACCTACGAGCAGTACTTC. It is translated as CASSEGTYEQYF.

Concerning this clone: The junction does not match germline at one end; this may be a read error. Additional DNA sequences in this sample encode the identical CDR3. The chain employs TRBV5-1 and TRBJ2-5; 10 bases line up with TRBD2. The CDR3 extends over 15 amino acids. Germline assignment: CDR1 SGHRS and CDR2 YFSETQ. The CDR3, as DNA: TGCGCCAGTAGCTTGGATAGCGGGGGGATAGAGACCCAGTACTTC. Its protein is CASSLDSGGIETQYF.

Relative to its sample, this clone is large (0.1 to 1%). The chain uses TRBV19 and TRBJ2-7; 7 bases map to TRBD1. The V and J ends lost 5 bases and 0 bases, in that order; junction bases with no gene match: 13. Germline V gives CDR1 LNHDA, CDR2 SQIVND (reference sequence). This CDR3 has 17 residues. Here the CDR3 reads CASSAIGDSPFSYEQYF. For the CDR3, the DNA is TGTGCCAGTAGTGCAATTGGGGACAGCCCCTTCTCCTACGAGCAGTACTTC. Based on the CDR3 plus reference TRBV19 and TRBJ2-7, the full variable domain is DGGITQSPKYLFRKEGQNVTLSCEQNLNHDAMYWYRQDPGQGLRLIYYSQIVNDFQKGDIAEGYSVSREKKESFPLTVTSAQKNPTAFYLCASSAIGDSPFSYEQYFGPGTRLTVT.

V usage is TRBV5-6 and J usage is TRBJ2-1; D uncertain. CDR3 size: 12 residues. V was shortened by 3 bases and J by 7 bases, with 8 bases between the two germline ends. Germline-derived CDR1 and CDR2 are SGHDT and YYEEEE. In nucleotides, the CDR3 is TGTGCCAGCAGCTGGTTAGCAAATGAGCAGTTCTTC. It codes for CASSWLANEQFF.

The chain recombines TRBV5-1 with TRBJ2-3, with no clear D. Germline V CDR1 and CDR2: SGHRS, YFSETQ. V was cut by 0 bases and J by 3 bases, with 8 bases left in between. This CDR3 has 14 residues. This CDR3 reads CASSLEGMTDTQYF. DNA for the CDR3: TGCGCCAGCAGCTTGGAGGGTATGACAGATACGCAGTATTTT. Using reference TRBV5-1 and TRBJ2-3 for the parts outside the CDR3, the full variable domain is KAGVTQTPRYLIKTRGQQVTLSCSPISGHRSVSWYQQTPGQGLQFLFEYFSETQRNKGNFPGRFSGRQFSNSRSEMNVSTLELGDSALYLCASSLEGMTDTQYFGPGTRLTVL.

This clone was counted once. CDR3 amino acids: CASSPWRGGKNIQYF. In nucleotides, the CDR3 is TGTGCCAGCAGTCCGTGGCGGGGGGGCAAAAACATTCAGTACTTC. The V call is TRBV7-9, the J call TRBJ2-4; 9 bases fit TRBD2. There are 15 residues in the CDR3. The V gene end was trimmed by 6 bases and the J gene end by 3 bases; junction bases not matched to a gene: 6. Per the germline V gene, CDR1 is SEHNR and CDR2 is FQNEAQ (reference sequence).

The chain has TRBV15 and TRBJ1-5; no definite D call. CDR1 is LNHNV and CDR2 is YYDKDF in the germline V gene (reference sequence). Trimming left V 1 base short and J 4 bases short, with 2 bases between. The CDR3 consists of 12 residues. In DNA, the CDR3 is TGTGCCACCAGCAGAGGAAATCAGCCCCAGCATTTT. This sequence encodes CATSRGNQPQHF. The variable domain in full, with the rest retrieved from reference TRBV15 and TRBJ1-5, is DAMVIQNPRYQVTQFGKPVTLSCSQTLNHNVMYWYQQKSSQAPKLLFHYYDKDFNNEADTPDNFQSRRPNTSFCFLDIRSPGLGDTAMYLCATSRGNQPQHFGDGTRLSIL.